This T cell receptor (beta chain) was recovered during a study of blood T cell repertoires in COVID-19. Study context: Specimens from acute and convalescent COVID-19 originated in the United States, Italy and Spain. The cDNA or gDNA used as material had been derived from T cells, B-cell-depleted T cells, or PBMCs.

In the study's own analysis: Scientists estimated how many nucleated cells there were by amplifying reference gene primers. The repertoire was sequenced with immunoSEQ multiplex PCR; TCRdb's copy has only in-frame clones and lacks some. Clone size and the V and J calls come from that table; the DNA yielded D and trimming. Of approximately 120,000 clones listed, about 70% are singletons. Germline lookup yields CDR1 MNHEY and CDR2 SVGEGT. There are 15 residues in the CDR3. The V gene lost 2 bases and the J gene lost 3 bases, with 13 bases spanning the gap. The clonotype comes from a woman in her 70s with acute or convalescent COVID-19. The chain is built from TRBV6-2 or TRBV6-3 and TRBJ1-2, with a possible D match to TRBD1 (6 bases). Specimen: peripheral blood. CDR3 residues: CASSYRQDSYYGYTF. DNA for the CDR3: TGTGCCAGCAGTTACCGTCAGGACAGTTACTATGGCTACACCTTC.